The rows below give T cell receptor beta chains drawn from one sample of a study of T cell responses to AZD1222 COVID-19 vaccine. The table came from immunoSEQ multiplex PCR; TCRdb's copy has only in-frame clones and leaves some out. The sample lists 150,000 or so clones, about 91% occurring once. Sample: peripheral blood, taken 28 days after the second AZD1222 dose. These receptor sequences come from an adult who received the AZD1222 COVID-19 vaccine. The conserved cysteine and the conserved F or W are not part of the CDR3 here. The D gene is left open where the match is weak.

CDR3,V,J,D
ASNREGDDYNEQF,TRBV9,TRBJ2-1,.
ASSQGDISYEQY,TRBV3-1/TRBV3-2,TRBJ2-7,.
ASSLGSGGAGLNEQF,TRBV5-1,TRBJ2-1,TRBD2
ASRGEGAVNEKLF,TRBV6-5,TRBJ1-4,TRBD1
ASSPWGVVTEAF,TRBV11-2,TRBJ1-1,.
ASTNGANTGELF,TRBV19,TRBJ2-2,.
ASSRGGLGDNEQF,TRBV11-2,TRBJ2-1,.
ASSLSRGGGDYGYT,TRBV2,TRBJ1-2,TRBD1
ASSTQNTGELF,TRBV7-2,TRBJ2-2,.
ASTIGQPNEKLF,TRBV28,TRBJ1-4,.